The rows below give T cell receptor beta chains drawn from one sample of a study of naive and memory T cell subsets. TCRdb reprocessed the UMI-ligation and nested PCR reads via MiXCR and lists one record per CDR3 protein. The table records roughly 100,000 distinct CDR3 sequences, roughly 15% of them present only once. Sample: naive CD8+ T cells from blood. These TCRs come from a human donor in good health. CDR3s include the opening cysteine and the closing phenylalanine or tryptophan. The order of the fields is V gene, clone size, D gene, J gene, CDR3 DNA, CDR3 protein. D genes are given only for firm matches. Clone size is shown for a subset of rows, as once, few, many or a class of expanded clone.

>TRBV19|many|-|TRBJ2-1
TGTGCCAGTAGTGTCGGACAGAGCTCCTACAATGAGCAGTTCTTC
CASSVGQSSYNEQFF
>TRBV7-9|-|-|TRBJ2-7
TGTGCCAGCAGCTTATCGAGCGGAACAACCGGGGTCTACGAGCAGTACTTC
CASSLSSGTTGVYEQYF
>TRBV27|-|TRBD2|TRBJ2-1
TGTGCCAGCAGTGAGCGGGAGGGCCTTTATGAGCAGTTCTTC
CASSEREGLYEQFF
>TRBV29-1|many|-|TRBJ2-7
TGCAGCGTTAGAGGGAATAACTACGAGCAGTACTTC
CSVRGNNYEQYF
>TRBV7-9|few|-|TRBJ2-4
TGTGCCAGCAGCTTAGAGAAGGACATAGCCAAAAACATTCAGTACTTC
CASSLEKDIAKNIQYF
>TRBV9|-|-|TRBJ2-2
TGTGCCAGCAGGGCTGATCCGGCCGGGGAGCTGTTTTTT
CASRADPAGELFF
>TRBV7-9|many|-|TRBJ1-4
TGTGCCAGCAGCGTGAATGAAAAACTGTTTTTT
CASSVNEKLFF
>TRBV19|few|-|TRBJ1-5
TGTGCCAGTAGTATCTCCCCGGGCCAGCCCCAGCATTTT
CASSISPGQPQHF
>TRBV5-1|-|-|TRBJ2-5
TGCGCCAGCAGCTTGGTTTCTCTAGCTGAGACCCAGTACTTC
CASSLVSLAETQYF
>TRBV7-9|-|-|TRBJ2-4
TGTGCCAGCAGCCGGGGAGTAGCCAAAAACATTCAGTACTTC
CASSRGVAKNIQYF
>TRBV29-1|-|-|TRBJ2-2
TGCAGCGTTGAACCAGGAGGCACCGGGGAGCTGTTTTTT
CSVEPGGTGELFF
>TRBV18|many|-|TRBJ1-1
TGTGCCAGCTCGCCGCCCTGGGGGAACACTGAAGCTTTCTTT
CASSPPWGNTEAFF